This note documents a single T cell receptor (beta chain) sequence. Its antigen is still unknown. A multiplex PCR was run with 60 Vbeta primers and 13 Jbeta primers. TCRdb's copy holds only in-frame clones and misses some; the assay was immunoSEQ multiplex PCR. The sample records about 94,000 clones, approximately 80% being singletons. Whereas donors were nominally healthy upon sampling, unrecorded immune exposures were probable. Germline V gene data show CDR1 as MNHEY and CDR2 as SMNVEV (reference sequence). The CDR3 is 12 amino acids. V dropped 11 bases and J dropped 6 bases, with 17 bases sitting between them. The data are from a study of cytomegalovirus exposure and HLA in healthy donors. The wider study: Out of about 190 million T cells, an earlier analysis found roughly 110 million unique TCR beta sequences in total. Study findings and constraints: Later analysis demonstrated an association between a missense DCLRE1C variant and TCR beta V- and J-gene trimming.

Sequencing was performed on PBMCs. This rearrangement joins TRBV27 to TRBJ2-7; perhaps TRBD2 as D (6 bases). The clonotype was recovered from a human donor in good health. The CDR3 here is CASHSGVSEQYF. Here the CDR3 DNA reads TGTGCCTCCCATTCGGGAGTCAGCGAGCAGTACTTC.